Below are 19 T cell receptor beta chains sequenced from a single sample in a study of blood T cell repertoires in COVID-19. Sequencing used immunoSEQ multiplex PCR; TCRdb keeps in-frame clones, though not all of them. The data show some 150,000 clones, 70% to 80% seen once. The sample taken for sequencing was peripheral blood. The receptors were sampled from a woman aged 80 or older with active or convalescent COVID-19.

The rearrangement joins TRBV24-1 to TRBJ2-5; possibly TRBD1 for D (8 bases). There are 16 residues in the CDR3. Germline V gene sequence: CDR1 KGHDR, CDR2 SFDVKD. Trimming took 4 bases from V and 2 from J, leaving 16 bases between them. CDR3 in amino acids: CATSESGTGDQETQYF. The CDR3 nucleotides are TGTGCCACCAGTGAGAGCGGGACAGGCGATCAAGAGACCCAGTACTTC.

The chain uses TRBV2 and TRBJ2-1, with TRBD1 identical over 9 bases. With 4 bases clipped from V and 9 bases from J, the junction kept 10 bases outside the gene matches. Germline CDR1 SNHLY, CDR2 FYNNEI. The CDR3 has 15 residues. In DNA form, the CDR3 reads TGTGCCAGCAGTGTGGGGACAGGGCCGATTTTTGAGCAGTTCTTC. As protein: CASSVGTGPIFEQFF.

J is TRBJ2-1 and V is TRBV3-1 (or the pseudogene TRBV3-2); 8 nucleotides match TRBD1. The trim removed 4 bases at V and 5 bases at J, leaving 7 bases unmatched. The CDR3 contains 15 residues. Germline V gene lookup returns CDR1 LGHDT and CDR2 YNNKEL (reference sequence). CDR3 sequence reads: CASSLKGQAHNEQFF. The CDR3, as DNA: TGTGCCAGCAGCCTAAAGGGACAGGCCCACAATGAGCAGTTCTTC.

The J gene is TRBJ2-6, the V gene TRBV15, with D tentatively TRBD2 (5 bases). V was shortened by 2 bases and J by 0 bases, with 8 bases between the two germline ends. CDR1 LNHNV and CDR2 YYDKDF come from the germline V gene (reference sequence). The CDR3 covers 16 residues. DNA for the CDR3: TGTGCCACCAGCAGAAAAACTAGCTCTGGGGCCAACGTCCTGACTTTC. Amino acid sequence: CATSRKTSSGANVLTF.

The V call is TRBV11-3, the J call TRBJ2-3; a possible D gene is TRBD1 (5 bases). This CDR3 is built from 13 residues. Germline CDR1 and CDR2: SGHNT and YENEEA. Trimming took off 1 base at V and 5 bases at J, with 7 bases between the two ends. CDR3 sequence (DNA): TGTGCCAGCAGCTTAGGACAGCTAGATACGCAGTATTTT. Protein sequence: CASSLGQLDTQYF.

This clone has more than one count but fewer than ten. The rearrangement joins TRBV4-3 to TRBJ1-2; D remains unclear. Germline lookup yields CDR1 LGHNA and CDR2 YSLEER. Trimming stripped 0 bases from V and 1 base from J, with 12 bases between. The CDR3 loop spans 16 amino acids. The CDR3 reads CASSQDWAVNNYGYTF. In DNA, the CDR3 is TGCGCCAGCAGCCAAGATTGGGCAGTTAATAACTATGGCTACACCTTC.

The J gene is TRBJ1-2, the V gene TRBV30; a possible D gene is TRBD1 (6 bases). Germline V gene data show CDR1 as GTSNPN and CDR2 as SVGIG (reference sequence). Trimming stripped 5 bases from V and 4 bases from J, with 20 bases between. This CDR3 is 15 amino acids long. This CDR3 is CAWQRATQGRYGYTF. In nucleotides, the CDR3 is TGTGCCTGGCAAAGGGCGACACAGGGCCGCTATGGCTACACCTTC.

In this sample, this clone turned up a few times. The CDR3 nucleotides read TGTGCCAGCACCCGGGGTATCGGACAGCCCCAGCATTTT. Translated: CASTRGIGQPQHF. This sequence joins TRBV6-5 and TRBJ1-5, with unresolved D. There are 13 residues in the CDR3. Germline V gene data show CDR1 as MNHEY and CDR2 as SVGAGI. The ends were cut back, 7 bases at V and 7 bases at J, with 14 bases in the middle.

This clone was detected once. CDR3 coding DNA: TGCGCCAGCAGCTTGGCCGGCGGGGAGACCTACGAGCAGTACTTC. As protein: CASSLAGGETYEQYF. This chain uses TRBV5-1 with TRBJ2-7; possibly TRBD2 for D (6 bases). CDR3 length equals 15 residues. The V and J ends lost 0 bases and 2 bases respectively, with 12 bases between them. Germline V gives CDR1 SGHRS, CDR2 YFSETQ.

This clone was observed a handful of times. The rearrangement joins TRBV5-6 to TRBJ1-5, with D tentatively TRBD1 (5 bases). CDR1 SGHDT and CDR2 YYEEEE come from the germline V gene. The CDR3 sequence is 13 residues long. V was pared by 2 bases and J by 7 bases, with 10 bases between. CDR3 in DNA: TGTGCCAGCAGCTTTACCAGGGAACAGCCCCAGCATTTT. Its translation is CASSFTREQPQHF. Together with reference TRBV5-6 and TRBJ1-5, the CDR3 gives the full variable domain: DAGVTQSPTHLIKTRGQQVTLRCSPKSGHDTVSWYQQALGQGPQFIFQYYEEEERQRGNFPDRFSGHQFPNYSSELNVNALLLGDSALYLCASSFTREQPQHFGDGTRLSIL.

The chain has TRBV6-6 and TRBJ2-7; 9 bases match TRBD1. V lost 6 bases to trimming and J lost 5 bases; unmatched junction nucleotides: 14. CDR3 length equals 16 residues. CDR1 is MNHNY and CDR2 is SVGAGI in the germline V gene (reference sequence). In nucleotides, the CDR3 is TGTGCCAGCAGGCATCTAACCGGGACAGGGTCCCACGAGCAGTACTTC. This gives the protein CASRHLTGTGSHEQYF.

V is TRBV2 and J is TRBJ2-7, with D possibly matching TRBD1 (5 bases). Trimming cost V 3 bases and J 5 bases, with 8 bases left between them. There are 12 residues in the CDR3. Germline V gene lookup returns CDR1 SNHLY and CDR2 FYNNEI. CDR3: CASSEQGHEQYF. The CDR3 DNA reads TGTGCCAGCAGTGAGCAGGGCCACGAGCAGTACTTC.

This clone turned up a few times. The chain recombines TRBV18 with TRBJ2-3; the D is unclear. This CDR3 comprises 12 residues. Deletions cut 5 bases from V and 0 bases from J, with 3 bases between. Germline V gene lookup returns CDR1 KGHSH and CDR2 LQKENI. In DNA form, the CDR3 reads TGTGCCAGCTCAGAGAGCACAGATACGCAGTATTTT. This sequence encodes CASSESTDTQYF.

The chain uses TRBV7-3 and TRBJ1-1; D gene uncertain. The germline CDR1 and CDR2 sequences are SGHTA and FQGTGA. The CDR3 has 14 amino acids. V lost 1 base, J lost 4 bases, and 10 bases lay in between. The CDR3 DNA follows: TGTGCCAGCAGCTTAAATCCAGGAGGCACTGAAGCTTTCTTT. Translation gives CASSLNPGGTEAFF.

This clone occurred a few times. The rearrangement links TRBV11-2 to TRBJ1-4, with D uncertain. The CDR3 contains 12 residues. The V gene lost 5 bases and the J gene lost 11 bases, with 12 bases spanning the gap. CDR1 is SGHAT, CDR2 FQNNGV, per germline. The CDR3 DNA reads TGTGCCAGCAGCCTAGTTCCGGGGAAACTGTTTTTT. Translation: CASSLVPGKLFF.

This clone was observed a few times. This chain joins TRBV30 and TRBJ1-2, with D perhaps matching TRBD1 (6 bases). The CDR3 has 11 amino acids. CDR1 GTSNPN and CDR2 SVGIG come from the germline V gene (reference sequence). The V and J ends lost 8 bases and 4 bases respectively, with 11 bases between them. CDR3 region: CAEQGLYGYTF. For the CDR3, the DNA is TGTGCCGAACAGGGCCTCTATGGCTACACCTTC. Combining the CDR3 with reference TRBV30 and TRBJ1-2 gives the whole variable domain SQTIHQWPATLVQPVGSPLSLECTVEGTSNPNLYWYRQAAGRGLQLLFYSVGIGQISSEVPQNLSASRPQDRQFILSSKKLLLSDSGFYLCAEQGLYGYTFGSGTRLTVV.

This clone has only a few counts. The CDR3 spells CASRSGYNSPLHF. Here the CDR3 DNA reads TGTGCCAGCAGATCAGGGTATAATTCACCCCTCCACTTT. The chain has TRBV28 and TRBJ1-6, with D possibly TRBD1 on 5 matching bases. The CDR3 extends over 13 amino acids. CDR1 is MDHEN and CDR2 is SYDVKM in the germline V gene. With 6 bases removed from V and 4 bases from J, the gap between germline ends came to 7 bases.

The chain employs TRBV6-5 and TRBJ1-2; D may be TRBD1 (6 bases). This CDR3 spans 14 amino acids. Germline CDR1 is MNHEY and CDR2 is SVGAGI. Trimming took off 6 bases at V and 6 bases at J, with 17 bases between the two ends. The CDR3 loop is CASSRNRARDGYTF. The CDR3 DNA reads as TGTGCCAGCAGCAGGAACAGGGCCCGGGATGGCTACACCTTC.

The chain uses TRBV3-1 (or the pseudogene TRBV3-2) and TRBJ2-7, with TRBD2 matching 11 bases. The V gene's germline CDR1 is LGHDT and CDR2 YNNKEL (reference sequence). J gave up 3 bases and V 3 bases, and 13 bases lay outside the gene matches. This CDR3 is 18 amino acids long. CDR3 amino acids: CASSHRSLLAGGIYEQYF. In DNA form, the CDR3 reads TGTGCCAGCAGCCATCGATCACTGCTAGCGGGGGGAATCTACGAGCAGTACTTC.